The sequence of this TCR beta chain was determined in a study of shared clonotypes between healthy human individuals (TCRdb year 2020). For the study in its entirety: Two women and three men aged 18 to 49 years were included in the cohort. For each donor, three plates each were used for CD4 naive and CD4 memory, two plates were used for CD8 naive, and one plate was used for CD8 memory. To estimate repertoire size and how much clonotype sharing occurs between individuals, the study deeply sequenced the blood TCR repertoires of roughly 5 healthy adults. To increase sequencing depth and limit assay-specific biases, TCR repertoire library preparation and sequencing were carried out by different laboratories using diverse techniques. Each donor's leukapheresis produced roughly between roughly 0.9 and 8.9 billion PBMCs. Summary of the overall study and its limitations: Naive subsets generally had larger estimated clonotype richness than memory subsets. Sampling was restricted to blood, and TCR repertoires in tissue are likely to differ from TCR repertoires in blood. Because the study included only a small number of donors, the genetic and exposure-history diversity represented was limited. Rarefaction of sorted-subset datasets indicated incomplete sequencing despite the large sequencing depth. Sharing across several donors was observed for around 5% of naive CD4, over 3% of naive CD8, 2.3% of memory CD4, and about 0.39% of memory CD8 clonotypes. Based on pairwise subsampling, the degree of clonotype sharing among donors was expected to be affected by sequencing depth. Compared with non-shared clonotypes, clonotypes shared by all four sorted-subset donors had higher generation probabilities.

For the CD8 naive samples, CD45RO-negative cells were positively selected for CCR7, yielding a CD45RA+CCR7+ population from which TemRA cells were excluded. Donors were healthy HIV-negative adults with no recently reported acute infections or vaccinations. All donors were Caucasian adults living in Nashville, Tennessee, USA. Blood was obtained by leukapheresis, after which PBMCs were separated by Ficoll-Histopaque density gradient centrifugation and cryopreserved in liquid nitrogen vapor phase. Purity and quantity of every magnetically sorted T cell population were checked by analytical flow cytometry. Genomic DNA was isolated from every sorted fraction and measured by UV absorbance on a Nanodrop 2000c. A word on this clone: What antigen it recognizes has not been identified. No much larger clone is present one base from it, and per-base qualities are unavailable.

The CDR3 starts with the cysteine, ends with the phenylalanine, and has 15 residues. The DNA shown is the 45-base CDR3, in frame from base 1. Looking up the germline V gene (reference sequence) yields CDR1 MNHEY and CDR2 SMNVEV. V is shortened by 6 bases, J by 1 base, and the region joining them spans 15 bases. TCR CDR3 regions were amplified from genomic DNA by multiplex PCR using the deep immunoSEQ assay. Extracted genomic DNA from each cell subset was distributed evenly across all wells of several immunoSEQ 96-well plates, and each plate was treated as a replicate. For sorted subsets, around 0.2 ug genomic DNA, equal to about 30,000 T cell genomes, was loaded into each replicate PCR. The purified libraries were quantified using a Qubit 3.0 fluorometer, sized with a Bioanalyzer 2100, and then quantified again using the KAPA Library Quantification kit. Every immunoSEQ 96-well plate was sequenced on a separate single-read 150-cycle Illumina NextSeq 550 flow cell. In the source study's methods: The immunoSEQ output contained only junctional sequences without quality scores, so filtering could not match that applied to full-length reads. Sequences were annotated with PyIR, a Python wrapper for IgBLAST v1.9, using IMGT germline references to assign V/J genes and CDR3. Any read was removed if the V/J assignment was weak (E-value above 1e-6), the CDR3 was missing, or the read contained stop codons, out-of-frame junctions, or ambiguous translated residues. V3J clonotypes were defined as sequences sharing an identical inferred V gene, J gene, and CDR3 amino acid sequence. To compute the percentage overlap between repertoires, the number of shared unique clonotypes was divided by the size of the smaller repertoire. Three approaches were used to assess repertoire richness: RTK rarefaction, the Chao1 estimator, and Recon v2.1 estimates of unobserved clonotypes. OLGA was used to compute generation probabilities for all TCRbeta clonotypes that the gDNA method yielded from a handful of donors. TCRdb holds this immuneACCESS table with in-frame rearrangements only. Some clones are missing; in checked studies, unresolved V genes explain under half, and the rest has no known cause. V and J calls and clone size follow that table, whereas D and trimming were derived from the DNA. The sample table records hundreds of thousands of clones; 90% to 97% of these occur just once. The ten largest clones represent less than 0.12% of the sample.

Sequences were obtained from naive CD8+ T cells sorted from blood. Per the publication, the cell subset or site label means: CD45RA+CCR7+. The V and J genes are TRBV27 and TRBJ2-5, and possibly TRBD2, on 6 matching bases. This sequence was found in a woman in her thirties in good health. In nucleotides, the sequence is TGTGCCAGCAGCTTTATTCGGGACTTCCAAGAGACCCAGTACTTC. It translates to CASSFIRDFQETQYF.